Below, 9 T cell receptor beta chains from the same sample are listed, as sequenced in a study of T cells in localized non-small cell lung cancer. The table came from immunoSEQ multiplex PCR; TCRdb's copy has only in-frame clones and leaves some out. The sample has tens of thousands of clones, more than 85% seen once. Sequenced material: PBMCs, taken before any cancer treatment. These receptors all stem from a woman between 35 and 75 years old with stage II lung adenocarcinoma.

The chain links TRBV6-5 to TRBJ2-7; no clear D gene. The CDR3 has 14 amino acids. Trimming removed 6 bases from V and 2 bases from J, with 14 bases in between. The V gene's germline CDR1 is MNHEY and CDR2 SVGAGI. Written as DNA, the CDR3 is TGTGCCAGCAGCCGGGCGGCTATGGCCTACGAGCAGTACTTC. Its protein product is CASSRAAMAYEQYF.

The chain couples TRBV28 to TRBJ2-4; 7 bases map to TRBD1. The J segment lost 11 bases and the V segment lost 6 bases, leaving 10 bases of the junction unmatched. Germline values: CDR1 MDHEN, CDR2 SYDVKM. The CDR3 contains 13 residues. CDR3 DNA sequence: TGTGCCAGCAGCTACTCCGACAGGGTCGTTCAGTACTTC. It yields the protein CASSYSDRVVQYF.

J is TRBJ1-2 and V is TRBV7-9, with 7 bases aligning to TRBD1. The V and J ends lost 1 base and 0 bases, in that order; junction bases with no gene match: 8. There are 17 residues in the CDR3. Germline CDR1 SEHNR, CDR2 FQNEAQ (reference sequence). The CDR3 bases are TGTGCCAGCAGCTTAGGCGGAGCGGGACAGTCTAACTATGGCTACACCTTC. This translates into CASSLGGAGQSNYGYTF.

The chain has TRBV11-2 and TRBJ1-1; D unclear. Germline assignment: CDR1 SGHAT and CDR2 FQNNGV. V gave up 1 base and J gave up 1 base, with 4 bases separating them. There are 13 residues in the CDR3. CDR3 sequence: CASSLGGNTEAFF. CDR3 in DNA: TGTGCCAGCAGCTTAGGAGGGAACACTGAAGCTTTCTTT. Based on the CDR3 plus reference TRBV11-2 and TRBJ1-1, the full variable domain is EAGVAQSPRYKIIEKRQSVAFWCNPISGHATLYWYQQILGQGPKLLIQFQNNGVVDDSQLPKDRFSAERLKGVDSTLKIQPAKLEDSAVYLCASSLGGNTEAFFGQGTRLTVV.

The V and J genes are TRBV11-3 and TRBJ2-3, with D hard to call. This CDR3 spans 16 amino acids. V was trimmed by 1 base and J by 0 bases, leaving 11 bases between them. Germline V CDR1 and CDR2: SGHNT, YENEEA. Written as DNA, the CDR3 is TGTGCCAGCAGCTTAGGTGGGCGCTTAAGCACAGATACGCAGTATTTT. Protein: CASSLGGRLSTDTQYF.

The chain is built from TRBV27 and TRBJ2-7; D remains ambiguous. This CDR3 comprises 14 residues. Germline V gene lookup returns CDR1 MNHEY and CDR2 SMNVEV (reference sequence). The V end was cut by 6 bases, the J end by 2 bases, with 14 bases between. The CDR3 nucleotides are TGTGCCAGCAGGGCCACACAGCTTACCTACGAGCAGTACTTC. As protein: CASRATQLTYEQYF.

The chain couples TRBV28 to TRBJ2-7; D is possibly TRBD1 (7 bases). Germline CDR1 MDHEN, CDR2 SYDVKM. The CDR3 spans 15 residues. V dropped 8 bases and J dropped 3 bases, with 20 bases sitting between them. CDR3 in amino acids: CASLRAGTAIYEQYF. CDR3 nucleotides: TGTGCCAGCTTGAGGGCGGGGACAGCAATCTACGAGCAGTACTTC.

J is TRBJ2-3 and V is TRBV5-1, with TRBD2 matching over 11 bases. This CDR3 region has 17 residues. The germline gives CDR1 SGHRS, CDR2 YFSETQ. Germline trimming cut 2 bases from V and 2 bases from J; bases unmatched to any gene: 7. This CDR3 is CASSLRLAGKNTDTQYF. The CDR3 nucleotides are TGCGCCAGCAGCTTACGACTAGCGGGGAAAAACACAGATACGCAGTATTTT. The whole variable domain, remainder taken from reference TRBV5-1 and TRBJ2-3, is KAGVTQTPRYLIKTRGQQVTLSCSPISGHRSVSWYQQTPGQGLQFLFEYFSETQRNKGNFPGRFSGRQFSNSRSEMNVSTLELGDSALYLCASSLRLAGKNTDTQYFGPGTRLTVL.

This clone appeared a single time. The chain uses TRBV28 and TRBJ1-2, with D possibly TRBD1 on 5 matching bases. Germline V gene sequence: CDR1 MDHEN, CDR2 SYDVKM. V was cut by 2 bases and J by 7 bases, with 11 bases left in between. The CDR3 consists of 13 residues. The CDR3 DNA sequence: TGTGCCAGCAGTTTACCCCAGGGCGTTGGCTACACCTTC. Amino acid sequence: CASSLPQGVGYTF.